The source of this T cell receptor (beta chain) is a study of shared clonotypes between healthy human individuals. Across the study: Used for every donor were three CD4 naive, three CD4 memory, two CD8 naive and one CD8 memory plate. Findings and caveats of the study: What naive subsets generally showed was a larger estimated richness than memory subsets showed.

This CDR3 has 17 residues. Germline CDR1 reads SGDLS; CDR2 reads YYNGEE. Trimming removed 4 bases from V and 0 bases from J, with 17 bases in between. Comment on this clone: As yet, its antigen is unknown.

Sequenced by immunoSEQ multiplex PCR; TCRdb stores in-frame clones only, minus some. The sample lists over 1.4 million clones, 96% occurring once. This chain joins TRBV9 and TRBJ1-3; the D gene is possibly TRBD1 (5 bases). The clonotype originates from a young man in good health. Sequencing was carried out using naive CD4+ T cells sorted from blood. Subset specified: CD45RA+ positively selected. The DNA for the CDR3 is TGTGCCAGCAGCCGAACTCGGGACGCGGGCTCTGGAAACACCATATATTTT. Its translation is CASSRTRDAGSGNTIYF.